The 11 T cell receptor beta chains given below trace back to one sample, sequenced in a study of cytomegalovirus exposure and HLA in healthy donors. The PCR ran on 60 Vbeta and 13 Jbeta primers. Repertoires were generated with immunoSEQ multiplex PCR, while TCRdb's copy carries only in-frame clones and drops some. The table shows roughly 100,000 clones, with over 75% occurring only once. The sample taken for sequencing was PBMCs. These receptors came from a man between 25 and 39 years old in good health and CMV-seropositive.

CDR3 in amino acids: CASSLRVPSTDTQYF. CDR3 in DNA: TGCGCCAGCAGCCTCAGGGTTCCTAGCACAGATACGCAGTATTTT. V usage is TRBV4-1 and J usage is TRBJ2-3; D perhaps matches TRBD1 (5 bases). The germline V gene has CDR1 MGHRA and CDR2 YSYEKL. The CDR3 spans 15 residues. The ends were cut back, 4 bases at V and 0 bases at J, with 11 bases in the middle.

CDR3 sequence (DNA): TGTGCCAGCAGTCCCTGGGACACCGCTCAGCCCCAGCATTTT. Its translation is CASSPWDTAQPQHF. The chain is built from TRBV28 and TRBJ1-5; possible D gene TRBD1, 6 bases. Per germline, CDR1 MDHEN and CDR2 SYDVKM. The length of the CDR3 is 14 residues. The germline V and J ends were trimmed by 5 bases and 6 bases, with 14 bases remaining between them.

The chain carries TRBV14 and TRBJ2-7; D ambiguous. This CDR3 spans 15 amino acids. Germline CDR1 SGHDN, CDR2 FVKESK. V was cut by 4 bases and J by 3 bases, with 16 bases left in between. The CDR3 loop reads CASSPSPTVVYEQYF. The CDR3 coding sequence is TGTGCCAGCAGCCCCTCACCAACGGTGGTCTACGAGCAGTACTTC.

The rearrangement joins TRBV5-1 to TRBJ2-2, with TRBD2 matching 10 bases. V lost 3 bases to trimming and J lost 2 bases; unmatched junction nucleotides: 4. The CDR3 totals 16 residues. Germline CDR1 and CDR2: SGHRS and YFSETQ. The CDR3 region is CASSSRTSGNTGELFF. In DNA form, the CDR3 reads TGCGCCAGCAGCTCCCGGACTAGCGGTAACACCGGGGAGCTGTTTTTT.

This clone was counted between two and nine times. The genes are TRBV7-8 and TRBJ2-7; 9 nucleotides match TRBD2. Germline values: CDR1 SGHVS, CDR2 FQNEAQ. The CDR3 consists of 17 residues. J gave up 3 bases and V 1 base, and 10 bases lay outside the gene matches. The CDR3 is CASSLGIGGGGGYEQYF. CDR3 bases: TGTGCCAGCAGCTTAGGGATAGGGGGCGGGGGGGGCTACGAGCAGTACTTC.

This chain joins TRBV9 and TRBJ1-1; D is perhaps TRBD1 (6 bases). The germline V and J ends were trimmed by 0 bases and 3 bases, with 15 bases remaining between them. CDR3 length equals 16 residues. CDR1 is SGDLS and CDR2 is YYNGEE in the germline V gene. CDR3 in amino acids: CASSVGIQGRHTEAFF. The CDR3 nucleotides are TGTGCCAGCAGCGTAGGGATACAGGGTCGTCACACTGAAGCTTTCTTT.

This clone was seen at least ten times. The chain combines TRBV7-8 with TRBJ1-2, with 9 bases lining up with TRBD1. The length of the CDR3 is 15 residues. The ends lost 5 bases at V and 6 bases at J; junction bases unmatched: 10. CDR1 SGHVS and CDR2 FQNEAQ come from the germline V gene. DNA of the CDR3: TGTGCCAGCAGCGGAAGCACTACAGGGGGCGATGGCTACACCTTC. This encodes CASSGSTTGGDGYTF.

The rearrangement uses TRBV7-9 and TRBJ2-5; 8 bases fit TRBD2. Germline CDR1 reads SEHNR; CDR2 reads FQNEAQ (reference sequence). Trimming cost V 2 bases and J 7 bases; bases outside gene matches: 3. The CDR3 length is 13 residues. The CDR3 protein is CASSLNAGGTQYF. CDR3 DNA sequence: TGTGCCAGCAGCTTAAACGCGGGGGGGACCCAGTACTTC.

The chain recombines TRBV4-1 with TRBJ1-1; no clear D. Trimming pared 4 bases from V and 2 bases from J, leaving 14 bases between. Germline V gives CDR1 MGHRA, CDR2 YSYEKL. The CDR3 runs 15 residues. In nucleotides, the CDR3 is TGCGCCAGCAGCCTCGCTTCTATGAGTAACACTGAAGCTTTCTTT. Translating it yields CASSLASMSNTEAFF.

Points on this clone: The junction departs from germline at one end; a sequencing error may be responsible. CDR3 residues: CAWRRQGVGDERYF. CDR3 nucleotides: TGTGCCTGGAGAAGACAGGGGGTGGGGGACGAGCGGTACTTC. The V call is TRBV30, the J call TRBJ2-7; 9 bases align to TRBD1. Germline V gene lookup returns CDR1 GTSNPN and CDR2 SVGIG (reference sequence). The CDR3 is 14 residues long.

The J gene is TRBJ2-2, the V gene TRBV6-6, with 10 bases identical to TRBD2. Germline V gene lookup returns CDR1 MNHNY and CDR2 SVGAGI (reference sequence). J lost 6 bases, V lost 7 bases, and 8 bases had no gene match. The CDR3 covers 15 residues. The CDR3 protein is CASISLAGSPGELFF. The DNA for the CDR3 is TGTGCCAGCATCTCACTAGCGGGGTCCCCCGGGGAGCTGTTTTTT.